This is a list of T cell receptor beta chains from one sample in a study of blood T cell repertoires in COVID-19. Assay: immunoSEQ multiplex PCR; the TCRdb copy retains only in-frame clones and omits some. The top ten hold 8% to 11% of the sample, which has 200,000 to 250,000 clones, around 84% seen once. The sequencing input was peripheral blood. The receptor source for this set is a woman older than 75 with COVID-19, enrolled during active disease. Each CDR3 is given with its conserved first and last residue. The order of the fields is D gene, V gene, clone size, J gene, CDR3 DNA, CDR3 protein. A D gene is named only where the DNA matches it firmly. Clone size is not always given. Where it is, it says once, few, many or a class for expanded clones.

d_gene: .; v_gene: TRBV7-5; abundance: .; j_gene: TRBJ1-6; CDR3nt: TGTGCCAGAAGCCCGCAGACCTCTAGGAGGACCACCAATTCACCCCTCCACTTT; CDR3aa: CARSPQTSRRTTNSPLHF
d_gene: .; v_gene: TRBV6-2/TRBV6-3; abundance: .; j_gene: TRBJ1-2; CDR3nt: TGTGCCAGCAGACCTAACCGGGACATCGATGGCTACACCTTC; CDR3aa: CASRPNRDIDGYTF
d_gene: .; v_gene: TRBV6-5; abundance: .; j_gene: TRBJ2-7; CDR3nt: TGTGCCAGCAGTTACTCGACAGGGAGGTATTACGAGCAGTACTTC; CDR3aa: CASSYSTGRYYEQYF
d_gene: .; v_gene: TRBV21-1; abundance: .; j_gene: TRBJ1-1; CDR3nt: TGTGCCAGCAGCCCGGGACAACAGAACACTGAAGCTTTCTTT; CDR3aa: CASSPGQQNTEAFF
d_gene: TRBD2; v_gene: TRBV19; abundance: few; j_gene: TRBJ2-3; CDR3nt: TGTGCCAGTAGTGGTTTCCGGACTAGCGGGGGAAAAGATACGCAGTATTTT; CDR3aa: CASSGFRTSGGKDTQYF
d_gene: .; v_gene: TRBV7-2; abundance: .; j_gene: TRBJ2-7; CDR3nt: TGTGCCAGCAGCCCCTGGAGCTACGAGCAGTACTTC; CDR3aa: CASSPWSYEQYF
d_gene: .; v_gene: TRBV30; abundance: .; j_gene: TRBJ2-3; CDR3nt: TGTGCCTGGAGGATAGGGGGGACAGCAACTGATACGCAGTATTTT; CDR3aa: CAWRIGGTATDTQYF
d_gene: TRBD1; v_gene: TRBV6-5; abundance: .; j_gene: TRBJ2-5; CDR3nt: TGTGCCAGCAGGCAATTAGGACAGGGTGGAGAGACCCAGTACTTC; CDR3aa: CASRQLGQGGETQYF
d_gene: TRBD2; v_gene: TRBV3-1/TRBV3-2; abundance: .; j_gene: TRBJ2-1; CDR3nt: TGTGCCAGCAGCCAACCGGGCGGGGGGGTCAATGAGCAGTTCTTC; CDR3aa: CASSQPGGGVNEQFF
d_gene: .; v_gene: TRBV28; abundance: .; j_gene: TRBJ1-3; CDR3nt: TGTGCCAGCGGCCTCCTAGGCTCTGGAAACACCATATATTTT; CDR3aa: CASGLLGSGNTIYF
d_gene: TRBD1; v_gene: TRBV6-6; abundance: .; j_gene: TRBJ1-2; CDR3nt: TGTGCCAGCAGTCCGGGACAGCAGTATGGCTACACCTTC; CDR3aa: CASSPGQQYGYTF
d_gene: TRBD1; v_gene: TRBV28; abundance: .; j_gene: TRBJ1-2; CDR3nt: TGTGCCAGCAGAACCCCGACCGGGACAGGGTGGGCGAGGGCGGCTGGCTACACCTTC; CDR3aa: CASRTPTGTGWARAAGYTF
d_gene: .; v_gene: TRBV6-2/TRBV6-3; abundance: .; j_gene: TRBJ1-5; CDR3nt: TGTGCCAGCAGTCGACAGGCGCCCAATCAGCCCCAGCATTTT; CDR3aa: CASSRQAPNQPQHF
d_gene: .; v_gene: TRBV19; abundance: .; j_gene: TRBJ1-5; CDR3nt: TGTGCCAGTAGCCAAGACAGGTTTAATCAGCCCCAGCATTTT; CDR3aa: CASSQDRFNQPQHF
d_gene: TRBD2; v_gene: TRBV7-3; abundance: .; j_gene: TRBJ2-3; CDR3nt: TGTGCCAGCAGCCTTCTAGCGGGGGGTATTACTAGCACAGATACGCAGTATTTT; CDR3aa: CASSLLAGGITSTDTQYF
d_gene: .; v_gene: TRBV7-3; abundance: .; j_gene: TRBJ1-1; CDR3nt: TGTGCCAGCAGCTTATTTGGCGGAAAGAACACTGAAGCTTTCTTT; CDR3aa: CASSLFGGKNTEAFF
d_gene: .; v_gene: TRBV9; abundance: .; j_gene: TRBJ2-2; CDR3nt: TGTGCCAGCAGCGTAGAAGGAGACAGGCCCGGAGAGCTGTTTTTT; CDR3aa: CASSVEGDRPGELFF
d_gene: TRBD1; v_gene: TRBV5-1; abundance: .; j_gene: TRBJ2-3; CDR3nt: TGCGCCAGCAGCTTGGTACCCACAGGGGGCGGCACAGATACGCAGTATTTT; CDR3aa: CASSLVPTGGGTDTQYF
d_gene: TRBD2; v_gene: TRBV18; abundance: .; j_gene: TRBJ2-5; CDR3nt: TGTGCCAGCTCACGGACTAGCGGGGGGGTACCCGGACAAGAGACCCAGTACTTC; CDR3aa: CASSRTSGGVPGQETQYF
d_gene: .; v_gene: TRBV19; abundance: .; j_gene: TRBJ2-7; CDR3nt: TGTGCCACTTGGTACGGAGACGAGCAGTACTTC; CDR3aa: CATWYGDEQYF
d_gene: .; v_gene: TRBV12-3/TRBV12-4; abundance: .; j_gene: TRBJ2-7; CDR3nt: TGTGCCAGCAGCCTTCGGGGGGAGCAGTACTTC; CDR3aa: CASSLRGEQYF
d_gene: .; v_gene: TRBV30; abundance: .; j_gene: TRBJ1-2; CDR3nt: TGTGCCTGGAGGGATCTAAACCAGGGTTCTGGCTACACCTTC; CDR3aa: CAWRDLNQGSGYTF
d_gene: TRBD2; v_gene: TRBV7-2; abundance: once; j_gene: TRBJ2-1; CDR3nt: TGTGCCAGCAGCTTGCGGGGGACCTACAATGAGCAGTTCTTC; CDR3aa: CASSLRGTYNEQFF
d_gene: .; v_gene: TRBV5-5; abundance: .; j_gene: TRBJ1-3; CDR3nt: TGTGCCAGCAGCTTCCTCCAGGGGAGCTCTGGAAACACCATATATTTT; CDR3aa: CASSFLQGSSGNTIYF
d_gene: TRBD2; v_gene: TRBV3-1/TRBV3-2; abundance: .; j_gene: TRBJ2-3; CDR3nt: TGTGCCAGCAGCCCACCGACTGGTGCGGGGGGGCCTAGCACAGATACGCAGTATTTT; CDR3aa: CASSPPTGAGGPSTDTQYF
d_gene: .; v_gene: TRBV7-9; abundance: few; j_gene: TRBJ1-2; CDR3nt: TGTGCCAGCAGCTTAGCGTCACTTAACTATGGCTACACCTTC; CDR3aa: CASSLASLNYGYTF
d_gene: .; v_gene: TRBV28; abundance: few; j_gene: TRBJ2-7; CDR3nt: TGTGCCAGTAGTTTGCAGGGTATCTCCTACGAGCAGTACTTC; CDR3aa: CASSLQGISYEQYF
d_gene: .; v_gene: TRBV10-3; abundance: few; j_gene: TRBJ1-2; CDR3nt: TGTGCCATCAGTGAGAGGGGTGGAACTAATGGCTACACCTTC; CDR3aa: CAISERGGTNGYTF
d_gene: .; v_gene: TRBV4-1; abundance: .; j_gene: TRBJ1-2; CDR3nt: TGCGCCAGCAGCCAAGCTCAGGGTCCTCGCTATGGCTACACCTTC; CDR3aa: CASSQAQGPRYGYTF
d_gene: TRBD2; v_gene: TRBV5-4; abundance: .; j_gene: TRBJ2-2; CDR3nt: TGTGCCAGCAGCTCGGGGACTAGCGGGGGGAAGGCCGGGGAGCTGTTTTTT; CDR3aa: CASSSGTSGGKAGELFF
d_gene: .; v_gene: TRBV6-5; abundance: .; j_gene: TRBJ1-2; CDR3nt: TGTGCCAGCAGTTACTCCAATTTAGCCGGTTACACCTTC; CDR3aa: CASSYSNLAGYTF
d_gene: TRBD2; v_gene: TRBV7-8; abundance: .; j_gene: TRBJ2-3; CDR3nt: TGTGCCAGCAGTAGCGGGGTAGATACGCAGTATTTT; CDR3aa: CASSSGVDTQYF
d_gene: TRBD2; v_gene: TRBV7-9; abundance: .; j_gene: TRBJ2-3; CDR3nt: TGTGCCAGCAGCTTAAGGCCTAGCGGGGGATATACGCAGTATTTT; CDR3aa: CASSLRPSGGYTQYF
d_gene: TRBD2; v_gene: TRBV3-1/TRBV3-2; abundance: .; j_gene: TRBJ2-1; CDR3nt: TGTGCCAGCAGCCAGGGCGGGACTAGCGAGCAGTTCTTC; CDR3aa: CASSQGGTSEQFF
d_gene: .; v_gene: TRBV5-1; abundance: few; j_gene: TRBJ1-4; CDR3nt: TGCGCCAGCAGCTTGGCCCCCGACAATAATGAAAAACTGTTTTTT; CDR3aa: CASSLAPDNNEKLFF
d_gene: TRBD2; v_gene: TRBV28; abundance: few; j_gene: TRBJ2-5; CDR3nt: TGTGCCAGCAGCACCAGCCCGACTAGCGGGGGAGAGGAGACCCAGTACTTC; CDR3aa: CASSTSPTSGGEETQYF
d_gene: TRBD2; v_gene: TRBV28; abundance: .; j_gene: TRBJ2-5; CDR3nt: TGTGCCAGCTCCGACGGGGGGGGAGAAGAGACCCAGTACTTC; CDR3aa: CASSDGGGEETQYF
d_gene: .; v_gene: TRBV11-2; abundance: .; j_gene: TRBJ2-2; CDR3nt: TGTGCCAGCAGCCCCGAGGGCCATATCACCGGGGAGCTGTTTTTT; CDR3aa: CASSPEGHITGELFF
d_gene: .; v_gene: TRBV18; abundance: few; j_gene: TRBJ1-3; CDR3nt: TGTGCCAGCTCACTTGGGCCAGCCAGTTCTGGAAACACCATATATTTT; CDR3aa: CASSLGPASSGNTIYF
d_gene: TRBD1; v_gene: TRBV28; abundance: .; j_gene: TRBJ1-5; CDR3nt: TGTGCCAGCACCGGACAGGCTAACAATCAGCCCCAGCATTTT; CDR3aa: CASTGQANNQPQHF
d_gene: .; v_gene: TRBV7-2; abundance: .; j_gene: TRBJ1-5; CDR3nt: TGTGCCAGCAGCTTAGGCCAGGGGCGGAATCAGCCCCAGCATTTT; CDR3aa: CASSLGQGRNQPQHF
d_gene: TRBD1; v_gene: TRBV10-3; abundance: once; j_gene: TRBJ1-2; CDR3nt: TGTGCCATCAGTCCGACAGGGACGGTAAACTATGGCTACACCTTC; CDR3aa: CAISPTGTVNYGYTF
d_gene: TRBD2; v_gene: TRBV5-6; abundance: .; j_gene: TRBJ2-7; CDR3nt: TGTGCCAGCAGCTTGGCCTTCGGGACTAGCGGGGCGCTATCCTACGAGCAGTACTTC; CDR3aa: CASSLAFGTSGALSYEQYF
d_gene: .; v_gene: TRBV13; abundance: .; j_gene: TRBJ1-1; CDR3nt: TGTGCCAGCAGCTTAGAGGCCAGGGTCTACACTGAAGCTTTCTTT; CDR3aa: CASSLEARVYTEAFF
d_gene: TRBD2; v_gene: TRBV10-3; abundance: .; j_gene: TRBJ2-7; CDR3nt: TGTGCCATCAGCGGCGGACTAGTCCTTTCCTACGAGCAGTACTTC; CDR3aa: CAISGGLVLSYEQYF
d_gene: TRBD1; v_gene: TRBV29-1; abundance: .; j_gene: TRBJ1-2; CDR3nt: TGCAGCTCCAAGGGACAGGCAAACTATGGCTACACCTTC; CDR3aa: CSSKGQANYGYTF
d_gene: .; v_gene: TRBV7-2; abundance: .; j_gene: TRBJ1-4; CDR3nt: TGTGCCAGCAGCTCCAGAGGAGGGGGGGGCGAAAAACTGTTTTTT; CDR3aa: CASSSRGGGGEKLFF
d_gene: .; v_gene: TRBV30; abundance: .; j_gene: TRBJ1-2; CDR3nt: TGTGCCTGGCGTCCGGGGGTGGGGCTGAATGGCTACACCTTC; CDR3aa: CAWRPGVGLNGYTF
d_gene: TRBD1; v_gene: TRBV28; abundance: once; j_gene: TRBJ1-2; CDR3nt: TGTGCCAGCGGCTCCGGGACAGGGGTTTATGGCTATGGCTACACCTTC; CDR3aa: CASGSGTGVYGYGYTF
d_gene: TRBD1; v_gene: TRBV5-6; abundance: .; j_gene: TRBJ1-5; CDR3nt: TGTGCCAGCAGCATCCGCGGGACAGACAATCAGCCCCAGCATTTT; CDR3aa: CASSIRGTDNQPQHF
d_gene: TRBD2; v_gene: TRBV7-2; abundance: .; j_gene: TRBJ2-3; CDR3nt: TGTGCCAGCAGCTTAGCCCTAGCGGGGGTCAGCACAGATACGCAGTATTTT; CDR3aa: CASSLALAGVSTDTQYF
d_gene: .; v_gene: TRBV28; abundance: .; j_gene: TRBJ1-6; CDR3nt: TGTGCCAGCAGGTCGGTTACCCATTCACCCCTCCACTTT; CDR3aa: CASRSVTHSPLHF
d_gene: .; v_gene: TRBV6-5; abundance: .; j_gene: TRBJ2-7; CDR3nt: TGTGCCAGCAGTTACGCAGGGGAATTGGTTTACGAGCAGTACTTC; CDR3aa: CASSYAGELVYEQYF
d_gene: .; v_gene: TRBV7-9; abundance: .; j_gene: TRBJ2-7; CDR3nt: TGTGCCAGCAGCTCACAGGGGAGGCAGGATGGCGAGCAGTACTTC; CDR3aa: CASSSQGRQDGEQYF
d_gene: .; v_gene: TRBV10-2; abundance: .; j_gene: TRBJ2-3; CDR3nt: TGCGCCACTAAGGACTATACGCAGTATTTT; CDR3aa: CATKDYTQYF
d_gene: TRBD1; v_gene: TRBV19; abundance: .; j_gene: TRBJ1-2; CDR3nt: TGTGCCAGTAGCGACAGGGGTACTAACTATGGCTACACCTTC; CDR3aa: CASSDRGTNYGYTF
d_gene: .; v_gene: TRBV3-1/TRBV3-2; abundance: .; j_gene: TRBJ1-3; CDR3nt: TGTGCCAGCAGCCAAGGGGGGGGGCTCTCTGGAAACACCATATATTTT; CDR3aa: CASSQGGGLSGNTIYF